This is a list of T cell receptor beta chains from one sample in a study of blood T cell repertoires in COVID-19. This table comes from immunoSEQ multiplex PCR, and its TCRdb copy is limited to in-frame clones, with some not included. The sample lists around 300,000 clones; roughly nine tenths were seen once. The sequenced sample consisted of peripheral blood. These receptor sequences come from a woman aged 40 to 50 who had recovered from COVID-19. The CDR3 runs from the conserved cysteine through the conserved F or W. D genes are given only for firm matches. The listing skips clone size in some rows; elsewhere it reads once, few, many or a size class.

>TRBJ2-7|once|TRBV9|TRBD2
TGTGCCAGCAGCCGCTCCCCCGGGGGGGAGCAGTACTTC
CASSRSPGGEQYF
>TRBJ1-6|-|TRBV30|-
TGTGCCTGGAGGTACGGGGGGCGAGATAATTCACCCCTCCACTTT
CAWRYGGRDNSPLHF
>TRBJ2-2|-|TRBV27|TRBD1
TGTGCCACCCTCCGACAGGGGGTAAATAAGGGGGAGCTGTTTTTT
CATLRQGVNKGELFF
>TRBJ2-2|-|TRBV19|TRBD1
TGTGCCAGTAGACGCGACAGGGTCGCCGGGGAGCTGTTTTTT
CASRRDRVAGELFF
>TRBJ2-2|once|TRBV28|TRBD1
TGTGCCAGCAGTCCGGGACAGCAGGCCGGGGAGCTGTTTTTT
CASSPGQQAGELFF
>TRBJ1-2|-|TRBV19|-
TGTGCCAGTAGTACAGACCGGACAGCTGGCTACACCTTC
CASSTDRTAGYTF
>TRBJ2-2|-|TRBV18|TRBD1
TGTGCCAGCTCACGATTACAGGGGGATCCCAACACCGGGGAGCTGTTTTTT
CASSRLQGDPNTGELFF
>TRBJ1-5|-|TRBV5-8|-
TGTGCCAGCAGCTGGGGACATCTTAATCAGCCCCAGCATTTT
CASSWGHLNQPQHF
>TRBJ2-1|-|TRBV27|TRBD2
TGTGCCAGCAGTTTATATGGGGAGGGTTACAATGAGCAGTTCTTC
CASSLYGEGYNEQFF
>TRBJ2-5|-|TRBV7-6|TRBD2
TGTGCCAGCAGCTTAAATAGCGGGAGCGGGGAGACCCAGTACTTC
CASSLNSGSGETQYF